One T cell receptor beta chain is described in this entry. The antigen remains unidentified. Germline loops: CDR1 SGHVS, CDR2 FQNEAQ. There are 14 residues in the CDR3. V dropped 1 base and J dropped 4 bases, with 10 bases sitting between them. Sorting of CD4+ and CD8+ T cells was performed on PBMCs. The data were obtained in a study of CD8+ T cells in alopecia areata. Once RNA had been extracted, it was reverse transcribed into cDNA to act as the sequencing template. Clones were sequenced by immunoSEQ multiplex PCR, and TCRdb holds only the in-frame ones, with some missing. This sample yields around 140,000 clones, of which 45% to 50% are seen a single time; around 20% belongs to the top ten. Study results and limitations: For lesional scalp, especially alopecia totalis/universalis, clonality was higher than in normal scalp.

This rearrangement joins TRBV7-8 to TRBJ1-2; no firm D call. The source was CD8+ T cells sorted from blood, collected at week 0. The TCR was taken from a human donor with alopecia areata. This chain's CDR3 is CASSLGGSSYGYTF. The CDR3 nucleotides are TGTGCCAGCAGCTTAGGAGGCAGTTCCTATGGCTACACCTTC. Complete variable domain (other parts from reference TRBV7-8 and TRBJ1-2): GAGVSQSPRYKVAKRGQDVALRCDPISGHVSLFWYQQALGQGPEFLTYFQNEAQLDKSGLPSDRFFAERPEGSVSTLKIQRTQQEDSAVYLCASSLGGSSYGYTFGSGTRLTVV.